Each of the 26 T cell receptor beta chains below was sequenced from the same sample in a study of tumor and adjacent non-tumor tissue in lung cancer. The library came from three nested PCR rounds adapted from ARM-PCR protocols. TCRdb re-called the multiplex PCR reads with MiXCR, one entry per CDR3 protein. The sample lists 65,000 to 90,000 distinct CDR3 sequences, under 70% seen once, with around 12% in the top ten. No cell sorting was done before RNA was extracted from the tissue. The specimen was lung tumor tissue. These receptors all stem from a woman in her 70s with non-small cell lung cancer.

This clonotype was observed a handful of times. The junction differs from germline at one of its ends, possibly a read error. J is TRBJ1-1 and V is TRBV12-3 or TRBV12-4; D gene unclear. This CDR3 region has 14 residues. CDR3 in amino acids: CVSTRNAEGTEAFF. CDR3 DNA sequence: TGTGTCAGCACCCGTAATGCGGAAGGCACTGAAGCTTTCTTT.

In its sample, this clonotype was seen once. V and J are TRBV28 and TRBJ1-5; possible D gene TRBD1, 6 bases. Germline V gene sequence: CDR1 MDHEN, CDR2 SYDVKM. This CDR3 is built from 15 residues. Trimming took off 2 bases at V and 7 bases at J, with 15 bases between the two ends. The chain's CDR3 is CASSLGETGHQPQHF. CDR3 nucleotides: TGTGCCAGCAGTTTAGGTGAAACAGGGCACCAGCCCCAGCATTTT. Supplemented by reference TRBV28 and TRBJ1-5, the full variable domain reads DVKVTQSSRYLVKRTGEKVFLECVQDMDHENMFWYRQDPGLGLRLIYFSYDVKMKEKGDIPEGYSVSREKKERFSLILESASTNQTSMYLCASSLGETGHQPQHFGDGTRLSIL.

The rearrangement joins TRBV29-1 to TRBJ1-1; D unclear. Germline values: CDR1 SQVTM, CDR2 ANQGSEA. This CDR3 spans 12 amino acids. CDR3 bases: TGCAGTATTTTTGTTGGAGAATATGAAGCTTTCTTT. It specifies CSIFVGEYEAFF.

In the case of this clonotype: The conserved final phenylalanine or tryptophan is absent from the CDR3, which likely points to a read error. The gene calls are TRBV7-3 and TRBJ2-2; D gene ambiguous. The germline CDR1 and CDR2 sequences are SGHTA and FQGTGA. The V end lost 0 bases, the J end lost 1 base, and 12 bases lay between the germline ends. This CDR3 is 17 amino acids long. Here the CDR3 DNA reads TGTGCCAGCAGCTTAACCCCTAGTGAGAGGAACACCGGGGAGCTGTTTCTT. It yields the protein CASSLTPSERNTGELFL.

The chain combines TRBV29-1 with TRBJ1-1; D gene ambiguous. Trimming removed 5 bases at V and 1 base at J, with 8 bases between. The CDR3 runs to 12 residues. Germline values: CDR1 SQVTM, CDR2 ANQGSEA. The CDR3 coding sequence is TGCAGCGTTCCGCATACGAACACTGAAGCTTTCTTT. Amino acid sequence: CSVPHTNTEAFF.

Regarding this clonotype: One junction end disagrees with the germline gene, perhaps due to a read error. The chain carries TRBV4-1 and TRBJ1-6; D is ambiguous. The CDR3 contains 13 residues. The germline V gene encodes CDR1 MGHRA and CDR2 YSYEKL. The CDR3 bases are TGCGCCAGGAGCCAAGACCGCGATTTACCCCTCCACTTT. This gives the protein CARSQDRDLPLHF.

This clonotype appeared a few times. Possible read error: a much larger clone is one base away. The V call is TRBV14, the J call TRBJ2-1, with D uncertain. This CDR3 is 12 amino acids long. Germline values: CDR1 SGHDN, CDR2 FVKESK. The CDR3 protein is CTSSPTTKLQFF. As DNA, the CDR3 is TGTACCAGCAGCCCAACTACAAAACTACAGTTCTTC.

Details on this clonotype: In this CDR3 the conserved last residue, phenylalanine or tryptophan, is missing, so a read error is likely. The J gene is TRBJ2-7, the V gene TRBV4-1; D gene ambiguous. Germline V gene sequence: CDR1 MGHRA, CDR2 YSYEKL. Between the trimmed V and J ends, which lost 1 base and 3 bases, there was a span of 13 bases. The length of the CDR3 is 15 residues. The CDR3 protein is CASSQGGQAIYEQYL. As DNA, the CDR3 is TGCGCCAGCAGCCAAGGTGGCCAAGCAATCTACGAGCAGTACTTA.

With regard to this clonotype: The junction shows a germline mismatch at one end, possibly a read error. This chain links TRBV6-2 or TRBV6-3 with TRBJ2-1; a possible D gene is TRBD2 (5 bases). The last part of the DNA fits TRBJ2-7 better; the J call may be wrong. There are 15 residues in the CDR3. Germline V CDR1 and CDR2: MNHEY, SVGEGT. CDR3 loop: CASNLNGVAMNEQYF. CDR3 sequence (DNA): TGTGCAAGCAACCTTAACGGGGTGGCGATGAATGAGCAGTACTTC.

About this clonotype: No conserved phenylalanine or tryptophan ends this CDR3, so it is likely a read error. The limits of the CDR3 on the DNA are not certain, so only TCRdb's listed CDR3 is given. The chain is built from TRBV6-1 and TRBJ2-7; the D segment call TRBD1 is taken from the table without a DNA check. The CDR3 adds up to 14 amino acids, both ends counted. The germline V gene has CDR1 MNHNS and CDR2 SASEGT. CDR3 residues: CASSTRTGGLRRYL.

The chain couples TRBV12-3 or TRBV12-4 to TRBJ1-5; 9 bases are a match to TRBD1. This CDR3 is 15 amino acids long. The CDR3 loop is CTISLTGGRNQPQHF. The CDR3 nucleotides are TGTACCATCAGTTTGACAGGGGGGCGCAATCAGCCCCAGCATTTT.

In its sample, this clonotype was seen once. The V call is TRBV6-1, the J call TRBJ1-5, with D possibly TRBD1 on 6 matching bases. The CDR3 contains 15 residues. Germline V gives CDR1 MNHNS, CDR2 SASEGT. Deletions cut 0 bases from V and 5 bases from J, with 11 bases between. The CDR3 DNA follows: TGTGCCAGCAGTGAAGCATCCGGGGGGCATCAGCCCCAGCATTTT. Amino acid sequence: CASSEASGGHQPQHF.

As for this clonotype: A read error may produce the germline difference seen at one junction end. The chain combines TRBV29-1 with TRBJ2-1, with a tentative D call TRBD1 (6 bases). From germline, CDR1 is SQVTM and CDR2 ANQGSEA. The CDR3 consists of 13 residues. CDR3 sequence (DNA): TGCAGCACCCAACCACTCAGGGGTGACGAGCTGTTCTTC. Amino acid sequence: CSTQPLRGDELFF.

With regard to this clonotype: This sequence may be a read error, since a much larger clone differs from it by one base. The conserved phenylalanine or tryptophan is not found at the CDR3 terminus, so this likely reflects a read error. This chain uses TRBV25-1 with TRBJ2-5; tentative D call: TRBD1 (5 bases). The CDR3 sequence is 15 residues long. Per germline, CDR1 MGHDK and CDR2 SYGVNS. V was pared by 3 bases and J by 7 bases, with 18 bases between. This CDR3 is CASSDQASSGRTQYY. The CDR3 DNA is TGTGCCAGCAGTGATCAAGCGTCTTCAGGGCGGACCCAGTACTAC.

This clonotype appeared once. Since the CDR3 does not end with the conserved phenylalanine or tryptophan, this likely comes from a read error. Because the CDR3's place on the DNA is in doubt, the DNA is left out and the CDR3 is given as listed by TCRdb. The chain links TRBV6-2 or TRBV6-3 to TRBJ2-7. CDR1 and CDR2 from the germline V gene are MNHEY and SVGEGT. Including both end residues, the CDR3 is 13 amino acids long. The CDR3 loop is CASSTPVKNEQYY.

The rearrangement joins TRBV20-1 to TRBJ2-7; 10 bases are a match to TRBD1. This CDR3 is built from 14 residues. The ends lost 6 bases at V and 0 bases at J; junction bases unmatched: 5. The germline V gene has CDR1 DFQATT and CDR2 SNEGSKA (reference sequence). CDR3 protein: CSAADRGASYEQYF. The CDR3 DNA is TGCAGTGCAGCGGACAGGGGGGCCTCCTACGAGCAGTACTTC.

With regard to this clonotype: Germline is not matched at one junction end, which may reflect a read error. This chain links TRBV24-1 with TRBJ2-3; D remains ambiguous. The germline gives CDR1 KGHDR, CDR2 SFDVKD. CDR3 size: 14 residues. The CDR3 loop is CATSESTVPDTQYF. As DNA, the CDR3 is TGTGCTACCAGTGAATCCACAGTCCCAGATACGCAGTATTTT.

For this clonotype: A much larger clone lies a single base off, so this may be a read error. This rearrangement joins TRBV28 to TRBJ2-5; 8 nucleotides line up with TRBD2. V lost 5 bases, J lost 2 bases, and 10 bases stayed unmatched. There are 16 residues in the CDR3. Germline lookup yields CDR1 MDHEN and CDR2 SYDVKM. CDR3 sequence: CASSIPHAGGQETQYF. The CDR3, as DNA: TGTGCCAGCAGTATACCTCACGCGGGAGGACAAGAGACCCAGTACTTC.

On this clonotype itself: Relative to the germline gene, one junction end is altered; a read error may explain this. The chain has TRBV30 and TRBJ1-4, with D possibly matching TRBD1 (5 bases). The CDR3 covers 15 residues. Germline CDR1 reads GTSNPN; CDR2 reads SVGIG (reference sequence). The CDR3 DNA reads as TGTGCCTGGAGTGTGTACCAGGGCTTAAATGGAAAACTGTTTTTT. Its translation is CAWSVYQGLNGKLFF.

In its sample, this clonotype ranks as medium-sized. V is TRBV29-1 and J is TRBJ2-2; the match to TRBD2 covers 11 bases. V was clipped by 3 bases and J by 3 bases; unmatched bases: 6. CDR3 length equals 16 residues. Germline lookup yields CDR1 SQVTM and CDR2 ANQGSEA. The CDR3, as DNA: TGCAGCGTTGAGCTCACTAGCGGGAGATACACCGGGGAGCTGTTTTTT. Encoded protein: CSVELTSGRYTGELFF.

Concerning this clonotype: This may come from a read error, since a much larger clone is one base off. V gene TRBV5-5 combines with J gene TRBJ1-2; D is uncertain. The CDR3 has 15 residues. The germline gives CDR1 SGHKS, CDR2 YYEKEE (reference sequence). V dropped 2 bases and J dropped 4 bases, with 15 bases sitting between them. CDR3 bases: TGTGCCAGCAGCTTTGCCGAGACTAAGCTCTATGGCTACACCTTC. Protein: CASSFAETKLYGYTF.

With regard to this clonotype: A junction boundary mismatches the germline segment, possibly from a read error. The rearrangement joins TRBV28 to TRBJ1-1; D gene uncertain. In germline, CDR1 is MDHEN, CDR2 SYDVKM. The CDR3 has 10 amino acids. In DNA, the CDR3 is TGTACCACTTATGGTGCTGAAGCTTTGTTT. Protein sequence: CTTYGAEALF.

This clonotype came up many times. This sequence joins TRBV20-1 and TRBJ1-2; 7 bases map to TRBD1. Germline loops: CDR1 DFQATT, CDR2 SNEGSKA (reference sequence). Trimming removed 5 bases from V and 7 bases from J; junction bases left unmatched: 10. The length of the CDR3 is 13 residues. CDR3 region: CSARRQGGVGYTF. The DNA of the CDR3 is TGCAGTGCTCGCCGGCAGGGGGGGGTTGGCTACACCTTC.

As to this clonotype: A much more abundant neighbour one base away suggests this may be a read error. This chain connects TRBV9 to TRBJ2-2; D gene unclear. V was clipped by 2 bases and J by 1 base, with 6 bases between them. The length of the CDR3 is 14 residues. The germline gives CDR1 SGDLS, CDR2 YYNGEE. The CDR3 sequence is CASSVEWNTGELFF. CDR3 in DNA: TGTGCCAGCAGCGTTGAATGGAACACCGGGGAGCTGTTTTTT. Complete variable domain (other parts from reference TRBV9 and TRBJ2-2): DSGVTQTPKHLITATGQRVTLRCSPRSGDLSVYWYQQSLDQGLQFLIQYYNGEERAKGNILERFSAQQFPDLHSELNLSSLELGDSALYFCASSVEWNTGELFFGEGSRLTVL.

This clonotype was observed a handful of times. A much larger clone sits a single nucleotide away, making a read error possible. This chain joins TRBV4-1 and TRBJ2-5, with TRBD2 identical over 7 bases. The CDR3 is 16 amino acids. Germline values: CDR1 MGHRA, CDR2 YSYEKL. The CDR3 sequence: CASGQDLGGGEETQYF. CDR3 bases: TGCGCCAGCGGCCAAGATCTTGGGGGGGGGGAAGAGACCCAGTACTTC.

A word on this clonotype: Germline and junction disagree at one end, which may indicate a read error. The chain recombines TRBV6-6 with TRBJ2-4; possible D gene TRBD1, 5 bases. The germline CDR1 and CDR2 sequences are MNHNY and SVGAGI (reference sequence). The CDR3 runs to 13 residues. The DNA of the CDR3 is TGTGTCAGCGCGTGGGGCGATTATTCCATTCAGTACTTC. Translation: CVSAWGDYSIQYF.